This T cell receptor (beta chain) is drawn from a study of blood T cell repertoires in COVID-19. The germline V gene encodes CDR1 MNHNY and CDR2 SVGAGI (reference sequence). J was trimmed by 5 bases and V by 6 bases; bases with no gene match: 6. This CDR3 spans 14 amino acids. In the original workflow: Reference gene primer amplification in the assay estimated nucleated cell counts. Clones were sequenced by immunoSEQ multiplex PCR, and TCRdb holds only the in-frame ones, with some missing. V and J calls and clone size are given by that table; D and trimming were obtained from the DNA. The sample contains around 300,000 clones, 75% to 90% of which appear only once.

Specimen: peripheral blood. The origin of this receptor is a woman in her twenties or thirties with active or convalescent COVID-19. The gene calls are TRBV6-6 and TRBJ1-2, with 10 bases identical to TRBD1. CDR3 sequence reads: CASRTPGQGYGYTF. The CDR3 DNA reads TGTGCCAGCAGAACCCCGGGACAGGGGTATGGCTACACCTTC.